This TCR beta chain was recovered during a study of control samples from healthy donors and cancer patients. Produced via immunoSEQ multiplex PCR; TCRdb's table is partial and in-frame only. This table has about 120,000 clones, around 90% appearing once. The length of the CDR3 is 13 residues. Germline CDR1 is MNHEY and CDR2 is SMNVEV (reference sequence). With 6 bases clipped from V and 6 bases from J, the junction kept 6 bases outside the gene matches. V is TRBV27 and J is TRBJ2-7; 9 nucleotides align to TRBD2. This clonotype originated in a man between 45 and 60 years old in good health. Sequencing used blood. The CDR3 DNA is TGTGCCAGCAGGCCCGCGGGGGGGCTCGAGCAGTACTTC. This sequence encodes CASRPAGGLEQYF.